A selection of T cell receptor beta chains follows, all from one sample in a study of cytomegalovirus exposure and HLA in healthy donors. The method was immunoSEQ multiplex PCR; TCRdb's version includes in-frame clones alone and lacks a portion of them. The sample has roughly 50,000 clones; around 90% are singletons. Sample: PBMCs. The source of these receptors is a woman younger than 30 in good health and CMV-seropositive. The CDR3 runs from the conserved cysteine through the conserved F or W. Fields, in order: V gene, CDR3 protein.

TRBV7-2,CASSSRDRIEAFF
TRBV2,CASRRRDRETYEQYF
TRBV30,CAWSRAGISTDTQYF
TRBV29-1,CSERQGMDTEAFF
TRBV11-2,CASRRQLLSSYNSPLHF
TRBV30,CAWTTGTPNTEAFF
TRBV11-2,CASSLESGGGANNSPLHF
TRBV18,CASSPNLNSPLHF
TRBV7-3,CASSLKFERGNNEQFF
TRBV11-2,CASSPLSGGHYNEQFF
TRBV15,CATRNNVIEGGNQPQHF
TRBV11-2,CASSLDRGRGYTF
TRBV18,CASSPGTMDNEQFF
TRBV20-1,CSAPSGDEQYF
TRBV28,CASSFNNANSPLHF
TRBV18,CASSPGQGWYGYTF
TRBV6-1,CASSAKVAGGPTQYF
TRBV5-8,CASSLREPVGYTF
TRBV19,CASSILDRGGSGTEAFF
TRBV6-5,CASRAGNTIYF
TRBV4-3,CASSLEGGQGRYTF
TRBV29-1,CSVRRDSNTDTQYF
TRBV7-9,CASTTPADSQETQYF
TRBV9,CASSPGTGRYSSGIQYF
TRBV5-1,CASSLDSTSTDTQYF
TRBV27,CASSRPSYNEQFF
TRBV11-2,CASRSDRGNYGYTF
TRBV29-1,CSVEENISGGNTGELFF
TRBV6-1,CASSEGDRGSETQYF
TRBV2,CASQGSRGNTIYF
TRBV19,CASSNGGPTEAFF
TRBV15,CATSLRLGQSEQPQHF
TRBV7-2,CASSLRGSSGNTIYF
TRBV9,CASTTGTSSAEQYF
TRBV9,CASSAGSSYEQYF
TRBV27,CASSLGTSGGGHEQYF
TRBV7-6,CASSLVAGGDQPQHF
TRBV15,CATSRASGETQYF
TRBV29-1,CSAGDGYEQYF
TRBV29-1,CSVRSGLAGQFF
TRBV28,CASRINRGYNSPLHF
TRBV6-5,CATGGGTTQETQYF
TRBV9,CASSVAGGVGTGELFF
TRBV7-3,CASSRGGGADTQYF
TRBV28,CASSPATGGVRAGELFF
TRBV19,CASRQGTMNTEAFF
TRBV28,CASRQQGGSNQPQHF
TRBV19,CASSSTGTGGYNSPLHF
TRBV19,CASSIAHGGQPQHF
TRBV25-1,CASSESHRGPYNEQFF
TRBV30,CSYDRETGELFF
TRBV5-1,CASSWGGQGGYNEQFF
TRBV5-4,CASSLWGVNTEAFF
TRBV5-6,CASSLNRGANSPLHF
TRBV4-1,CASSQPRDRGNTIYF
TRBV9,CASSADSFSYEQYF
TRBV11-2,CASTLDRDRREF